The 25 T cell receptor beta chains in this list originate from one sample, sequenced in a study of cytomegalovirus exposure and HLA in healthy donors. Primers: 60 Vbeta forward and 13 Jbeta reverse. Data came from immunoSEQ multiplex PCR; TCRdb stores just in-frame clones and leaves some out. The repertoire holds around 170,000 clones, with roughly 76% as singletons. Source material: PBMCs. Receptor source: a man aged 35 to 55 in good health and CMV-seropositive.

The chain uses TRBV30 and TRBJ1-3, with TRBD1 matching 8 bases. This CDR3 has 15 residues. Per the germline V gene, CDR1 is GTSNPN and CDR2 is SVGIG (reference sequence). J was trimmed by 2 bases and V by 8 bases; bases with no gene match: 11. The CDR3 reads CAGNPDRVAGNTIYF. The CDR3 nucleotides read TGTGCCGGGAACCCGGACAGGGTGGCTGGAAACACCATATATTTT.

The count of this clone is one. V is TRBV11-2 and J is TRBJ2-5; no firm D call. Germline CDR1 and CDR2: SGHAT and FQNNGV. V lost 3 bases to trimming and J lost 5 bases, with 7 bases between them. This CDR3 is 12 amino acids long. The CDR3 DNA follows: TGTGCCAGCAGCTTCTCCAGGGAGACCCAGTACTTC. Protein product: CASSFSRETQYF. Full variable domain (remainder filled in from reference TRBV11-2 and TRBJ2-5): EAGVAQSPRYKIIEKRQSVAFWCNPISGHATLYWYQQILGQGPKLLIQFQNNGVVDDSQLPKDRFSAERLKGVDSTLKIQPAKLEDSAVYLCASSFSRETQYFGPGTRLLVL.

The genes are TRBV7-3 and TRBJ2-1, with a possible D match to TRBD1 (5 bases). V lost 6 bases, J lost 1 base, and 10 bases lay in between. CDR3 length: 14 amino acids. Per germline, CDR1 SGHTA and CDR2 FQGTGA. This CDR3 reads CASRRGGSYNEQFF. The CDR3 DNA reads TGTGCCAGCAGAAGGGGTGGGTCCTACAATGAGCAGTTCTTC. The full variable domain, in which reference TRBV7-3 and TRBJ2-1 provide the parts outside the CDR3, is GAGVSQTPSNKVTEKGKYVELRCDPISGHTALYWYRQSLGQGPEFLIYFQGTGAADDSGLPNDRFFAVRPEGSVSTLKIQRTERGDSAVYLCASRRGGSYNEQFFGPGTRLTVL.

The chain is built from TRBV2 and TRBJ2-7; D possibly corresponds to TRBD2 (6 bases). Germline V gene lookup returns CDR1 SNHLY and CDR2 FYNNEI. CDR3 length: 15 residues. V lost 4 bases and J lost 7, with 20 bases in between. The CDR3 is CASSGTGGASGEQYF. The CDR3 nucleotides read TGTGCCAGCAGTGGAACTGGCGGGGCCTCGGGGGAGCAGTACTTC.

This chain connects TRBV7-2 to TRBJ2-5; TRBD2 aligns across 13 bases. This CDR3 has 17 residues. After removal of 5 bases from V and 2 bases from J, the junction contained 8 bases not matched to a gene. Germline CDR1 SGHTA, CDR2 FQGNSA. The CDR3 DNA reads TGTGCCAGCAGCCCCGGGACTAGCGGGGCGGATCAAGAGACCCAGTACTTC. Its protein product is CASSPGTSGADQETQYF.

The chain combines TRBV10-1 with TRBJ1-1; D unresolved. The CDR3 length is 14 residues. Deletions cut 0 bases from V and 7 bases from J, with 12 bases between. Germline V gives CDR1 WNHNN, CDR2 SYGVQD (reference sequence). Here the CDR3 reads CASSESPASGEAFF. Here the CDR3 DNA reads TGCGCCAGCAGTGAGTCCCCAGCTTCGGGTGAAGCTTTCTTT.

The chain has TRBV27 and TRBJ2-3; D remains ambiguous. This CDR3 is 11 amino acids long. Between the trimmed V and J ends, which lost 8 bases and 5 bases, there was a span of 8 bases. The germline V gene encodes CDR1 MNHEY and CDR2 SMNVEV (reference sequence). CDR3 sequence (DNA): TGTGCCAGCCTTCTCGGAGATACGCAGTATTTT. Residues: CASLLGDTQYF.

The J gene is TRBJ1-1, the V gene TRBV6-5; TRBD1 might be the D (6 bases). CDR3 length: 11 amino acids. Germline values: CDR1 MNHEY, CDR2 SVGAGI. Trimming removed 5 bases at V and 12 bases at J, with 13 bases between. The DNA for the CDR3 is TGTGCCAGCAGTCGGGACACTCTCTCTTTCTTT. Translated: CASSRDTLSFF.

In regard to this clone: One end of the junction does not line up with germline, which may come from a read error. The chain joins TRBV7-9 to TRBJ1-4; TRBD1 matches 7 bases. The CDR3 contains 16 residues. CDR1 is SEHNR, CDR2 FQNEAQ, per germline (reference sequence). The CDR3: CSSSSTWGTDEEKLFF. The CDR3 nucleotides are TGTTCCAGCAGCTCCACCTGGGGGACAGACGAGGAAAAACTGTTTTTT.

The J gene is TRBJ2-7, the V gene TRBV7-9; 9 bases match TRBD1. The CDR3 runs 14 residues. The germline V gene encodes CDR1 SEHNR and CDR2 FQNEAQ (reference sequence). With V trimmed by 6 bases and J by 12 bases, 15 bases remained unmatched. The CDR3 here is CASSSGTGSNTAYF. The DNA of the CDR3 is TGTGCCAGCAGTTCCGGGACAGGGAGTAACACAGCGTACTTC. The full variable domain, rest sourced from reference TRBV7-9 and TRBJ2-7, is DTGVSQNPRHKITKRGQNVTFRCDPISEHNRLYWYRQTLGQGPEFLTYFQNEAQLEKSRLLSDRFSAERPKGSFSTLEIQRTEQGDSAMYLCASSSGTGSNTAYFGPGTRLTVT.

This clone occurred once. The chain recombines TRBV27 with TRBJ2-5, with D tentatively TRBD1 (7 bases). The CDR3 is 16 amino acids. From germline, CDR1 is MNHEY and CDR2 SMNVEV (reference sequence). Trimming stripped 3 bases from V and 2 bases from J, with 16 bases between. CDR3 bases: TGTGCCAGCAGTTTTTTCAGGGGGAGGCGGCAAGAGACCCAGTACTTC. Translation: CASSFFRGRRQETQYF.

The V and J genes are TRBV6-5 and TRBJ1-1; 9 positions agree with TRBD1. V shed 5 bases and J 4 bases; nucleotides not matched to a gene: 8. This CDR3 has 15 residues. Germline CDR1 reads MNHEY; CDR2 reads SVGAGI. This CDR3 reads CASSPGTGFATEAFF. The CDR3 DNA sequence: TGTGCCAGCAGTCCCGGGACAGGGTTTGCCACTGAAGCTTTCTTT.

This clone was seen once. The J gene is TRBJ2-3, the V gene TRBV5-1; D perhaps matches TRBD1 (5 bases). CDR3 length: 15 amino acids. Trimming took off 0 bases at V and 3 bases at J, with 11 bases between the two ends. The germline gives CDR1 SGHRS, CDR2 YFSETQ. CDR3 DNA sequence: TGCGCCAGCAGCTTGGTTCGACAGAGTACAGATACGCAGTATTTT. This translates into CASSLVRQSTDTQYF.

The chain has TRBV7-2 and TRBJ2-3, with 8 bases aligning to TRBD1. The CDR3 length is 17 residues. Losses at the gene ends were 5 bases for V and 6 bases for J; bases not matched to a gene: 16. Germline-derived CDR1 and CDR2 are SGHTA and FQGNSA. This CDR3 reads CASSRDRSGFRMDTQYF. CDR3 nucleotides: TGTGCCAGCAGCCGGGACAGGTCGGGCTTTCGAATGGATACGCAGTATTTT.

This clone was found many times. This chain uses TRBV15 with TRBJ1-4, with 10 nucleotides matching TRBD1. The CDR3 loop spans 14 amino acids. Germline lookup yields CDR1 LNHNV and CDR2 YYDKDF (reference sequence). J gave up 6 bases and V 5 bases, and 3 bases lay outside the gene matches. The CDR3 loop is CATSSGTGDEKLFF. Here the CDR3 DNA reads TGTGCCACCAGCTCCGGGACAGGGGATGAAAAACTGTTTTTT.

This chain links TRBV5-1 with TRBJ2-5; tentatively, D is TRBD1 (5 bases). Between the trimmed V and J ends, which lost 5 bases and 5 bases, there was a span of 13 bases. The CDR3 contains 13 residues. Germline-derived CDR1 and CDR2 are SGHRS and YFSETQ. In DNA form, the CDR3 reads TGCGCCAGCAGTACGGACATCAGGGAGACCCAGTACTTC. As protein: CASSTDIRETQYF.

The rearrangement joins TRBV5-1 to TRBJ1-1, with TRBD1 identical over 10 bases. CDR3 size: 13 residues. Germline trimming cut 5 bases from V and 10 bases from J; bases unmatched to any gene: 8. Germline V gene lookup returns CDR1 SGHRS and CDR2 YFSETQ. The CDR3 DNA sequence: TGCGCCAGCAGTATCGGACAGGGGGACCGAGCTTTCTTT. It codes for CASSIGQGDRAFF.

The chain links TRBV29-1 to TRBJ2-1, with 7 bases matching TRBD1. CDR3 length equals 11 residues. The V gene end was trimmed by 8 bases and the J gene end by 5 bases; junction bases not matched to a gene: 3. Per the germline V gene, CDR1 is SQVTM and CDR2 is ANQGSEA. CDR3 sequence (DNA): TGCAGCTCCGACAGGGACAATGAGCAGTTCTTC. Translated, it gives CSSDRDNEQFF.

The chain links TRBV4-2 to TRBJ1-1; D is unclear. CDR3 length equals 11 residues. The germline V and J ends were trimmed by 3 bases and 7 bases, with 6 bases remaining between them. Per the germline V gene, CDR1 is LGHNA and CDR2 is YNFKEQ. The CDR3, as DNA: TGTGCCAGCAGCCAGTACAGTGAAGCTTTCTTT. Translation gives CASSQYSEAFF.

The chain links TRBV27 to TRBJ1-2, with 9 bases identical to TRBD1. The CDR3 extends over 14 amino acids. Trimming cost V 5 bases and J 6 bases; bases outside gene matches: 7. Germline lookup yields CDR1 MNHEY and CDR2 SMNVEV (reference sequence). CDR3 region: CASSVLGQGDGYTF. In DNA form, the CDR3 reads TGTGCCAGCAGTGTATTGGGACAGGGAGATGGCTACACCTTC.

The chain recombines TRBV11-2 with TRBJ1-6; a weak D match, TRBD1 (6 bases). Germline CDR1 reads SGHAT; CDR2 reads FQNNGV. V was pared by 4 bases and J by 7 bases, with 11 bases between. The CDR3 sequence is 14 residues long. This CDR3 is CASSSPRGNSPLHF. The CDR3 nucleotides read TGTGCCAGCAGCTCACCGAGGGGGAATTCACCCCTCCACTTT.

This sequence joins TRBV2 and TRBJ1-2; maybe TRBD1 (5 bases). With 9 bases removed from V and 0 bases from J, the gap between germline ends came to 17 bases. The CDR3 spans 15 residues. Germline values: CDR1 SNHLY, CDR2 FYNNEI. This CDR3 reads CARDLTGRSNYGYTF. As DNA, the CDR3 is TGTGCCAGAGACTTAACAGGAAGATCTAACTATGGCTACACCTTC.

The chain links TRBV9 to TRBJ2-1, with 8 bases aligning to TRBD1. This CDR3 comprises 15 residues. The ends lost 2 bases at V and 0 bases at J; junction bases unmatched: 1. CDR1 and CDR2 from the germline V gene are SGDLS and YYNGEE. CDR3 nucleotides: TGTGCCAGCAGCGTCGACAGGGGCTCCTACAATGAGCAGTTCTTC. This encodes CASSVDRGSYNEQFF.

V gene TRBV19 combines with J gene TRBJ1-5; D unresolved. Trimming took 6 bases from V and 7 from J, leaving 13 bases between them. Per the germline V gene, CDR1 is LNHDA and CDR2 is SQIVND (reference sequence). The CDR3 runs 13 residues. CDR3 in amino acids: CASRYSREQPQHF. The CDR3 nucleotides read TGTGCCAGTAGGTACAGCCGGGAGCAGCCCCAGCATTTT.

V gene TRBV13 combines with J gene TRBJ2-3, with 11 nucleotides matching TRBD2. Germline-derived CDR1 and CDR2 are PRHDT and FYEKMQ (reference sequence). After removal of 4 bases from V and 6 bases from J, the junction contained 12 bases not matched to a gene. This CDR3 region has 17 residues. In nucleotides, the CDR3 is TGTGCCAGCAGCTCCCTTATTGGACTAGCGGGTGCGGATACGCAGTATTTT. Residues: CASSSLIGLAGADTQYF.